The 3 T cell receptor beta chains below were found in one sample sequenced in a study of T cells in women clearing cervical HPV infection. The data were produced by immunoSEQ multiplex PCR, yet TCRdb's version contains in-frame clones alone and is incomplete. This repertoire includes roughly 22,000 clones. The sequenced sample consisted of blood buffy coat. Every receptor here comes from a woman aged 18-70 years with a cervical HPV16 infection that either progressed to CIN3+ or cleared (not recorded which).

A note on this clone: The CDR3 end is not reached by the read, which stops 3 residues before it; the germline J gene fills it in. This chain links TRBV9 with TRBJ2-7, with 7 positions matching TRBD1. Germline CDR1 is SGDLS and CDR2 is YYNGEE. V gave up 3 bases and J gave up 5 bases; unmatched junction bases: 11. The CDR3 is made up of 15 amino acids. The CDR3 loop reads CASSATTTGIHEQYF. The part of the CDR3 DNA that was read is TGTGCCAGCAGCGCAACCACGACAGGGATCCACGAG.

Points on this clone: The read terminates 3 residues before the CDR3 end, so the remaining end is supplied by the germline J gene. V usage is TRBV20-1 and J usage is TRBJ2-2; D perhaps matches TRBD1 (6 bases). Deletions cut 5 bases from V and 5 bases from J, with 18 bases between. This CDR3 has 15 residues. The germline CDR1 and CDR2 sequences are DFQATT and SNEGSKA (reference sequence). Partial CDR3 DNA: TGCAGTGCTCGACCTTGGGACAAACCAACCGGGGAG. This translates into CSARPWDKPTGE. The whole CDR3 protein reads CSARPWDKPTGELFF.

On this clone itself: Read data end 3 residues before the CDR3 end; the end is taken from the germline J gene. The chain uses TRBV28 and TRBJ2-1; no reliable D call. With 5 bases removed from V and 5 bases from J, the gap between germline ends came to 10 bases. From germline, CDR1 is MDHEN and CDR2 SYDVKM. This CDR3 has 13 residues. The CDR3 region is CASSRPNNNEQFF. Partial CDR3 DNA: TGTGCCAGCAGTCGCCCGAACAACAATGAG.